Following are 14 T cell receptor beta chains from one sample sequenced in a study of neurological immune-mediated disorders. TCRdb reprocessed the 5' RACE reads with MiXCR, giving one entry per CDR3 protein. The sample contains about 49,000 distinct CDR3 sequences, more than 7% of which appear only once. This sample's time point: longitudinal time-point 3. Material for sequencing was PBMCs. Source of these receptors: a woman in her thirties or forties in good health.

Many counts were recorded for this clonotype. The CDR3 sequence is CSAGTDYETQYF. Here the CDR3 DNA reads TGCAGCGCTGGGACAGACTACGAGACCCAGTACTTC. The chain recombines TRBV29-1 with TRBJ2-5, with 7 bases matching TRBD1. Germline V lookup: CDR1 SQVTM, CDR2 ANQGSEA. The CDR3 length is 12 residues. The V and J ends lost 7 bases and 5 bases, in that order; junction bases with no gene match: 7.

This clonotype has ten or more counts. The chain employs TRBV5-1 and TRBJ1-2, with 9 bases aligning to TRBD1. Trimming at V came to 6 bases and at J to 6 bases, leaving 9 bases not matched to a gene. The CDR3 is 14 amino acids. The germline CDR1 and CDR2 sequences are SGHRS and YFSETQ. CDR3 loop: CASMGTGWTDGYTF. The CDR3, as DNA: TGCGCCAGCATGGGGACAGGGTGGACGGATGGCTACACCTTC. Looking up the rest from reference TRBV5-1 and TRBJ1-2 gives the full variable domain: KAGVTQTPRYLIKTRGQQVTLSCSPISGHRSVSWYQQTPGQGLQFLFEYFSETQRNKGNFPGRFSGRQFSNSRSEMNVSTLELGDSALYLCASMGTGWTDGYTFGSGTRLTVV.

This clonotype was counted ten times or more. The J gene is TRBJ1-1, the V gene TRBV5-1; 8 bases line up with TRBD1. This CDR3 is built from 13 residues. Losses at the gene ends were 0 bases for V and 9 bases for J; bases not matched to a gene: 4. Per the germline V gene, CDR1 is SGHRS and CDR2 is YFSETQ. The CDR3, as DNA: TGCGCCAGCAGCTTGGAGGGACAGGCTAAAGCTTTCTTT. Translating it yields CASSLEGQAKAFF.

This clonotype was picked up many times. This rearrangement joins TRBV18 to TRBJ1-3; D perhaps matches TRBD1 (5 bases). The germline V gene has CDR1 KGHSH and CDR2 LQKENI. V was shortened by 3 bases and J by 0 bases, with 6 bases between the two germline ends. CDR3 length: 14 residues. The CDR3 nucleotides read TGTGCCAGCTCACCCGACAGCTCTGGAAACACCATATATTTT. Translation gives CASSPDSSGNTIYF.

Ten or more counts support this clonotype. The chain couples TRBV3-1 to TRBJ1-1, with unresolved D. V shed 1 base and J shed 5 bases, with 17 bases lying between them. The germline V gene encodes CDR1 LGHDT and CDR2 YNNKEL (reference sequence). This CDR3 region has 16 residues. CDR3 bases: TGTGCCAGCAGCCAAGTAGGCGAGGGTGGTGTGACTGAAGCTTTCTTT. Protein: CASSQVGEGGVTEAFF.

This clonotype has a count of ten or more. This rearrangement joins TRBV25-1 to TRBJ1-1; D is unclear. Per the germline V gene, CDR1 is MGHDK and CDR2 is SYGVNS. This CDR3 is 14 amino acids long. The V and J ends lost 3 bases and 6 bases respectively, with 14 bases between them. The CDR3, as DNA: TGTGCCAGCAGTGATTCCGGGAATCTGCCTGAAGCTTTCTTT. The encoded protein is CASSDSGNLPEAFF.

The table lists this clonotype with many counts. V is TRBV20-1 and J is TRBJ2-3; D gene uncertain. CDR1 and CDR2 (germline): DFQATT, SNEGSKA (reference sequence). The CDR3 consists of 13 residues. Trimming stripped 0 bases from V and 4 bases from J, with 8 bases between. CDR3 nucleotide sequence: TGCAGTGCTAGAGATCAAGGCCCAGATACGCAGTATTTT. Protein sequence: CSARDQGPDTQYF.

This clonotype appeared many times. The chain joins TRBV7-2 to TRBJ2-1, with 14 bases matching TRBD2. V shed 2 bases, J shed 6 bases, and the junction held 3 bases outside the gene matches. Per the germline V gene, CDR1 is SGHTA and CDR2 is FQGNSA. The CDR3 has 16 residues. CDR3 DNA: TGTGCCAGCAGCTTAAGACTAGCGGGAGGGGTCAATGAGCAGTTCTTC. Protein sequence: CASSLRLAGGVNEQFF.

This clonotype appeared many times. The chain combines TRBV27 with TRBJ1-4, with D possibly TRBD1 on 5 matching bases. Looked up from germline, CDR1 is MNHEY and CDR2 is SMNVEV (reference sequence). There are 15 residues in the CDR3. V was trimmed by 3 bases and J by 8 bases, leaving 16 bases between them. The CDR3 DNA follows: TGTGCCAGCAGTTTCTATCAGGGTGCGGGGGAAAAACTGTTTTTT. It codes for CASSFYQGAGEKLFF.

On this clonotype: With a much larger clone just one base away, this may be a read error. This chain connects TRBV20-1 to TRBJ2-7, with 8 bases identical to TRBD1. Germline V CDR1 and CDR2: DFQATT, SNEGSKA (reference sequence). The CDR3 contains 14 residues. With 6 bases clipped from V and 1 base from J, the junction kept 8 bases outside the gene matches. CDR3 amino acids: CSAKPGGASYEQYF. The CDR3 nucleotides are TGCAGTGCAAAGCCAGGGGGCGCATCCTACGAGCAGTACTTC.

V is TRBV5-3 and J is TRBJ1-1, with D perhaps TRBD1 (6 bases). TRBV5-3 is sorted into the ORF group, with uncertain function. CDR3 length: 17 residues. Deletions cut 4 bases from V and 0 bases from J, with 19 bases between. The CDR3 reads CARSTGQIQGLNTEAFF. CDR3 nucleotide sequence: TGTGCCAGAAGCACTGGACAGATACAAGGTTTGAACACTGAAGCTTTCTTT.

This clonotype was seen a handful of times. This chain's CDR3 is CAAQDGANSGANVLTF. CDR3 in DNA: TGTGCCGCCCAGGACGGAGCTAACTCTGGGGCCAACGTCCTGACTTTC. The chain employs TRBV6-2 or TRBV6-3 and TRBJ2-6; no firm D call. V dropped 11 bases and J dropped 0 bases, with 17 bases sitting between them. From germline, CDR1 is MNHEY and CDR2 SVGEGT. This CDR3 spans 16 amino acids.

This clonotype was observed many times. The rearrangement joins TRBV11-2 to TRBJ2-1; either TRBD1 or TRBD2 may fit D (5 bases each). The V end was cut by 5 bases, the J end by 6 bases, with 11 bases between. The CDR3 is 13 amino acids. Germline V CDR1 and CDR2: SGHAT, FQNNGV. CDR3 in DNA: TGTGCCAGCAGCACCGGGACCTTCAATGAGCAGTTCTTC. Translated: CASSTGTFNEQFF.

This clonotype has a count of ten or more. The chain links TRBV10-3 to TRBJ2-3; a weak D match, TRBD2 (7 bases). Germline CDR1 and CDR2: ENHRY and SYGVKD. V lost 3 bases, J lost 4 bases, and 14 bases lay in between. The CDR3 has 15 amino acids. CDR3 in amino acids: CAISEGGATADTQYF. The DNA for the CDR3 is TGTGCCATCAGTGAAGGGGGGGCGACGGCAGATACGCAGTATTTT.